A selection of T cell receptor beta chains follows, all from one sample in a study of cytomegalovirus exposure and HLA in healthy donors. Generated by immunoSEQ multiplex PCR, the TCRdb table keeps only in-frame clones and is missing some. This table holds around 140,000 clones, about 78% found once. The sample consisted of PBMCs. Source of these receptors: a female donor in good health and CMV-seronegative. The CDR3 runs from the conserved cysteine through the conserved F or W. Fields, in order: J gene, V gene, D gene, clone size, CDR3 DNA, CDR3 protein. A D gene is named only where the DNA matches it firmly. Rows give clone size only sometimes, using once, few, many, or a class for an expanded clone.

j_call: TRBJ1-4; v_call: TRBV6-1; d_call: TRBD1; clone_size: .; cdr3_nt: TGTGCCAGCAGGGGACAGCCCCCGGAAAAACTGTTTTTT; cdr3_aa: CASRGQPPEKLFF
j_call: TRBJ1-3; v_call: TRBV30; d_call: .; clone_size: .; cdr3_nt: TGTGCCTGGAGTGTAAGCAATGGAAACACCATATATTTT; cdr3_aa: CAWSVSNGNTIYF
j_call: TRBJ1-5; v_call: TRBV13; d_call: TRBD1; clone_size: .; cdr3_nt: TGTGCCAGCAGCTGGGACAGGTCTAGCAATCAGCCCCAGCATTTT; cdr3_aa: CASSWDRSSNQPQHF
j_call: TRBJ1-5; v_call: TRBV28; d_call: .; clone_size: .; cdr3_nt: TGTGCCAGCAGTCCCAAGGGACGCGGGGGCAATCAGCCCCAGCATTTT; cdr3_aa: CASSPKGRGGNQPQHF
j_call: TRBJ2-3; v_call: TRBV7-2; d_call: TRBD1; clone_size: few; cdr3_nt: TGTGCCAGCAGAGAAGGGACAGGGGCCACAGATACGCAGTATTTT; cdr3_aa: CASREGTGATDTQYF
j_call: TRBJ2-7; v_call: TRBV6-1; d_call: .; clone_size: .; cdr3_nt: TGTGCCACCTCGGAGGGGACCTACGAGCAGTACTTC; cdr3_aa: CATSEGTYEQYF
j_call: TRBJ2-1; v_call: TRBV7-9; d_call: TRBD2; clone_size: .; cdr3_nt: TGTTCCAGCAGCTCCTTACTAGCGGGAGGGTACTACAATGAGCAGTTCTTC; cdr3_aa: CSSSSLLAGGYYNEQFF
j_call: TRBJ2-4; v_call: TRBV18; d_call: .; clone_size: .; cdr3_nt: TGTGCCAGCTCACCTCGACAGCAGGACATTCAGTACTTC; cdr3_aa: CASSPRQQDIQYF
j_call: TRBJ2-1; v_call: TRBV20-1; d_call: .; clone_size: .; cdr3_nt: TGCAGCCCTAACTCCTACAATGAGCAGTTCTTC; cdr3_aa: CSPNSYNEQFF
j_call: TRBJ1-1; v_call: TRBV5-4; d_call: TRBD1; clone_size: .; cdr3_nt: TGTGCCAGCAGCCCGGGAGGGGGCGCTAACACTGAAGCTTTCTTT; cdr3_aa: CASSPGGGANTEAFF
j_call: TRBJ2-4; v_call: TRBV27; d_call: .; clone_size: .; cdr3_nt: TGTGCCAGCAGTTCGCCCGCCCTATCCAAAAACATTCAGTACTTC; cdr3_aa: CASSSPALSKNIQYF
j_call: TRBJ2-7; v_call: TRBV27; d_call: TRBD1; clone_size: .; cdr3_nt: TGTGCCAGCAGTTATCGGACAGGTTTTCCCTACGAGCAGTACTTC; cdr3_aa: CASSYRTGFPYEQYF
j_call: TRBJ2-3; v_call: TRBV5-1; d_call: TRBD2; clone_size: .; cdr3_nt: TGCGCCAGCAGCTTGGCGGGGGGGTCAGATACGCAGTATTTT; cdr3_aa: CASSLAGGSDTQYF
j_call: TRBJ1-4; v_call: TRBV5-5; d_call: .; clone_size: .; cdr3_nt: TGTGCCAGCAGCCAGAGCGAGGGAAGTGCAACTAATGAAAAACTGTTTTTT; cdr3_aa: CASSQSEGSATNEKLFF
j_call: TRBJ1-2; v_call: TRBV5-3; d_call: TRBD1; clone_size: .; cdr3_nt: TGTGCCAGAAGCCTCGGGACAGGGGGCTCTGGCTACACCTTC; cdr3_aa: CARSLGTGGSGYTF
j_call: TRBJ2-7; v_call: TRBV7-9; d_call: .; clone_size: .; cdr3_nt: TGTGCCAGCAGCCCGGGACACGGACGTATTACCTACGAGCAGTACTTC; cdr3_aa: CASSPGHGRITYEQYF
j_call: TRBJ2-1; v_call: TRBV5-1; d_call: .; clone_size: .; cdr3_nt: TGCGCCAGCAGCGAGGACCGGGAATACAATGAGCAGTTCTTC; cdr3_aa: CASSEDREYNEQFF
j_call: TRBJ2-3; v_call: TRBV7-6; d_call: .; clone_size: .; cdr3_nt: TGTGCCAGCAGCTTATTCGGGACATCTGGAGATACGCAGTATTTT; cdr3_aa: CASSLFGTSGDTQYF
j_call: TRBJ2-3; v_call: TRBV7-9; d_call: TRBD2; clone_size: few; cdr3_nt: TGTGCCAGCAGCCCCCGGACTAGCGGAAGCACAGATACGCAGTATTTT; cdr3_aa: CASSPRTSGSTDTQYF
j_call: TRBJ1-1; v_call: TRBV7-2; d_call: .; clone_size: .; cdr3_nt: TGTGCCAGCAGCTTGGCCGTCATGAACACTGAAGCTTTCTTT; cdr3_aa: CASSLAVMNTEAFF
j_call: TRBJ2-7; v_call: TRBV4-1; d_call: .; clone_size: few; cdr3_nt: TGCGCCAGCAGCCAAGATGGGCTTACCGAGCAGTACTTC; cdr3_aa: CASSQDGLTEQYF
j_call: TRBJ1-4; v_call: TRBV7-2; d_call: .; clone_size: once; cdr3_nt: TGTGCCAGCAGCTTAGGAGGTCCTGCAACTAATGAAAAACTGTTTTTT; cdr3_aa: CASSLGGPATNEKLFF
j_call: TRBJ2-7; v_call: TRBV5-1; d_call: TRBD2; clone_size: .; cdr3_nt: TGCGCCAGCAGCTTAACCGGGACTAGTCCCTACGAGCAGTACTTC; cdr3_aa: CASSLTGTSPYEQYF
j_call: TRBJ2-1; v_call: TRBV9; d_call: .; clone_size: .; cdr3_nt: TGTGCCAGCAGCGTAGGGGGCCACGAAGGTGAGCAGTTCTTC; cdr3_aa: CASSVGGHEGEQFF
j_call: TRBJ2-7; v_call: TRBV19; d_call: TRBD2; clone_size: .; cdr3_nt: TGTGCCAGTACCCCAACGGGACTAGCGGCCTACGACGAGCAGTACTTC; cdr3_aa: CASTPTGLAAYDEQYF
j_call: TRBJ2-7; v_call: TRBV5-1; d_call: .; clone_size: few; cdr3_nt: TGCGCCAGCAGCTTGAGGGTTACAGGGACCACTTACTACGAGCAGTACTTC; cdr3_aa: CASSLRVTGTTYYEQYF
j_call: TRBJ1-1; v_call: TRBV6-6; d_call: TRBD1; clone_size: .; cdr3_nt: TGTGCCAGCACACAGGGGGCCCAAAAGGCTTTCTTT; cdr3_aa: CASTQGAQKAFF
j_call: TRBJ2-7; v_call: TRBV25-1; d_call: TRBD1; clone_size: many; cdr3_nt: TGTGCCAGCAGTGAACGACCGGACAGGCCCCCTCCAGAGCAGTACTTC; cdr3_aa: CASSERPDRPPPEQYF
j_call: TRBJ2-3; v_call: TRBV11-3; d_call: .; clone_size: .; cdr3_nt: TGTGCCAGCAGCTATAACGGGGGCACAGATACGCAGTATTTT; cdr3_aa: CASSYNGGTDTQYF
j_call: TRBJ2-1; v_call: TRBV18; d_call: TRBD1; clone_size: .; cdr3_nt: TGTGCCAGCTCACCATGGACAGGAAACAACAATGAGCAGTTCTTC; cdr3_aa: CASSPWTGNNNEQFF
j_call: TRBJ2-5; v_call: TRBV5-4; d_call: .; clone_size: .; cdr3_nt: TGTGCCAGCAGTTTCGACCAAGAGACCCAGTACTTC; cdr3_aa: CASSFDQETQYF
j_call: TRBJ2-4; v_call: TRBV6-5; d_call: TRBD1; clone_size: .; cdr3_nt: TGTGCCAGCAGTTACCCCGACAGGGGGCTAATAAACATTCAGTACTTC; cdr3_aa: CASSYPDRGLINIQYF
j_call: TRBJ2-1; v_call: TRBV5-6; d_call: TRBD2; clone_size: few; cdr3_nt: TGTGCCAGCAGGAGGGAGAGCGGGGGGCCGGTCTTC; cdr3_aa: CASRRESGGPVF
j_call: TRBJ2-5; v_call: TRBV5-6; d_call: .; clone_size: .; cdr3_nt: TGTGCCAGCAGCTCCTCTCTCGAGGGGAGGGAGACCCAGTACTTC; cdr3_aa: CASSSSLEGRETQYF
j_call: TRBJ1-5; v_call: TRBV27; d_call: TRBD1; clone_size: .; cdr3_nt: TGTGCCAGCAGTCCCTATACAGGGGAACAGCCCCAGCATTTT; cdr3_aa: CASSPYTGEQPQHF
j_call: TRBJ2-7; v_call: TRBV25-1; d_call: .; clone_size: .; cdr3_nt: TGTGCCAGCAGTGAATCTACGTCCTACGAGCAGTACTTC; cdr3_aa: CASSESTSYEQYF
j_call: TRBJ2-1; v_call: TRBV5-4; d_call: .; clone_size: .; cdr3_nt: TGTGCCAGCAGCCTAGGCGAGGGCCTCCGCTACAATGAGCAGTTCTTC; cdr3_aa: CASSLGEGLRYNEQFF
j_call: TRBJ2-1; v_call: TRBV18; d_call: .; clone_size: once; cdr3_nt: TGTGCCAGCTCACCGTGGCAGTTCTACAATGAGCAGTTCTTC; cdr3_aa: CASSPWQFYNEQFF
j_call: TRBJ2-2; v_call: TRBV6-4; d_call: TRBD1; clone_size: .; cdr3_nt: TGTGCCAGCAGTGACGGACAGGGGAACACCGGGGAGCTGTTTTTT; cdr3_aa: CASSDGQGNTGELFF
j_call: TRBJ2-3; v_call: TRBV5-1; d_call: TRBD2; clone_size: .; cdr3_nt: TGCGCCAGCAGCTCACGACCATTAGCGGGAGAGGCCCAGTTCGATACGCAGTATTTT; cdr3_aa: CASSSRPLAGEAQFDTQYF
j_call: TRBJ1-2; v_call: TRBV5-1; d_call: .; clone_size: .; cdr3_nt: TGCGCCAGCAGCTTGACGCAGGACTTAGGCTACACCTTC; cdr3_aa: CASSLTQDLGYTF
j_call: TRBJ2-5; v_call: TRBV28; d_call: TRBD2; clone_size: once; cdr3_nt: TGTGCCAGCAGTTCGACTAGCGGGGACCAAGAGACCCAGTACTTC; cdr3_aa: CASSSTSGDQETQYF
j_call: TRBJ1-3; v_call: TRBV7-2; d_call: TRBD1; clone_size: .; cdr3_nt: TGTGCCAGCAGCTTAGATAACAGGGGAGGAAACACCATATATTTT; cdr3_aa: CASSLDNRGGNTIYF
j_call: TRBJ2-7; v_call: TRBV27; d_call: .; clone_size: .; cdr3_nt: TGTGCCAGCTCCCTCCAGGGGAACTACGAGCAGTACTTC; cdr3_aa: CASSLQGNYEQYF
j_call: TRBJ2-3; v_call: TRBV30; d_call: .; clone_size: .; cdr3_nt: TGTGCCTGGAGGGCTAGCGATTACACAGATACGCAGTATTTT; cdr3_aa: CAWRASDYTDTQYF